This section outlines one TCR beta chain sequence together with its context. This CDR3 contains 14 residues. Germline V CDR1 and CDR2: MGHRA, YSYEKL. V was clipped by 0 bases and J by 3 bases, with 9 bases between them. Naivety among CD8 cells was defined by CD45RO negativity and positive CCR7 selection, thereby excluding terminally differentiated effector memory CD45RA+ cells. Caucasian adults residing in Nashville, Tennessee made up all the donors. The data originate from a study of shared clonotypes between healthy human individuals. Using immunoSEQ multiplex PCR, the repertoire was profiled, and TCRdb retains in-frame clones only, with some absent. The profile shows under 600,000 clones, roughly 98% of them singletons.

The sample comprised naive CD8+ T cells sorted from blood. The rearrangement uses TRBV4-1 and TRBJ2-7; D may be TRBD2 (5 bases). The TCR comes from a man aged 25 to 40 in good health. The CDR3 protein is CASSQDASIYEQYF. The CDR3 coding sequence is TGCGCCAGCAGCCAAGACGCTAGCATCTACGAGCAGTACTTC.